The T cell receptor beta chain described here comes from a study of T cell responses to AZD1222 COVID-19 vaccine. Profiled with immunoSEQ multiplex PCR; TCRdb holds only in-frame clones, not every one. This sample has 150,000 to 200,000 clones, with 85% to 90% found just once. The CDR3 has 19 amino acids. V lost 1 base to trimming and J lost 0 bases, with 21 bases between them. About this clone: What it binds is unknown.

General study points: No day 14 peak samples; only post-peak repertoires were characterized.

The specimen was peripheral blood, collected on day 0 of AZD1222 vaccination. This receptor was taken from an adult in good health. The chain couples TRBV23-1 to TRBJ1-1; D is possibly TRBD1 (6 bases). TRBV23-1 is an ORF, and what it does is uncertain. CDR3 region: CASSQYGRGGRPLNTEAFF. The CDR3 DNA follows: TGCGCCAGCAGTCAATATGGGAGAGGGGGACGGCCCTTGAACACTGAAGCTTTCTTT.